These 13 T cell receptor beta chains originate from one sample sequenced in a study of identical twins. Each CDR3 protein gets one entry after TCRdb re-called the 5' RACE reads with MiXCR. The sample has 500,000 to 550,000 distinct CDR3 sequences, roughly a fifth seen once. The data were also submitted as part of a second study, on T cells expressing NK-cell markers.

Sequencing input: CD4+ T cells sorted from blood. These receptors all come from a woman in her late teens or twenties in good health.

Details on this clonotype: This sequence may be a read error, since a much larger clone differs from it by one base. The chain employs TRBV16 and TRBJ2-2; D uncertain. The V gene lost 3 bases and the J gene lost 1 base, with 3 bases spanning the gap. The CDR3 consists of 13 residues. Germline V gene lookup returns CDR1 KGHSY and CDR2 FQNENV. CDR3: CASSQENTGELFF. In nucleotides, the CDR3 is TGTGCCAGCAGCCAGGAGAACACCGGGGAGCTGTTTTTT.

A few counts support this clonotype. The CDR3 is CSVAGGNTQYF. The DNA of the CDR3 is TGCAGTGTAGCGGGGGGGAATACGCAGTATTTT. This chain uses TRBV20-1 with TRBJ2-3; 11 bases align to TRBD2. Trimming at V came to 7 bases and at J to 7 bases, leaving 1 base not matched to a gene. Germline assignment: CDR1 DFQATT and CDR2 SNEGSKA (reference sequence). This CDR3 has 11 residues.

This clonotype was recorded at least ten times. The chain couples TRBV29-1 to TRBJ2-1; no clear D. V lost 4 bases and J 0 bases, leaving 16 bases between the germline ends. CDR3 length: 16 amino acids. Germline CDR1 SQVTM, CDR2 ANQGSEA. For the CDR3, the DNA is TGCAGCGTTGTTGGCCAGTCCTATCGCTCCTACAATGAGCAGTTCTTC. This sequence encodes CSVVGQSYRSYNEQFF.

This chain connects TRBV6-1 to TRBJ1-1; no clear D. Trimming left V 7 bases short and J 10 bases short, with 16 bases between. The CDR3 is 12 residues long. The germline V gene encodes CDR1 MNHNS and CDR2 SASEGT. Here the CDR3 reads CASNHREFPAFF. The CDR3 bases are TGTGCCAGCAATCATAGAGAGTTTCCAGCTTTCTTT.

This clonotype was counted between two and nine times. This chain connects TRBV20-1 to TRBJ2-7, with D uncertain. Trimming took off 6 bases at V and 0 bases at J, with 9 bases between the two ends. Looked up from germline, CDR1 is DFQATT and CDR2 is SNEGSKA (reference sequence). The CDR3 extends over 12 amino acids. For the CDR3, the DNA is TGCAGTGCACGGTCGAGCTCCTACGAGCAGTACTTC. This sequence encodes CSARSSSYEQYF.

This clonotype was observed a few times. The V call is TRBV12-3 or TRBV12-4, the J call TRBJ2-3; no firm D call. The CDR3 sequence is 13 residues long. The V and J ends lost 5 bases and 5 bases respectively, with 11 bases between them. The CDR3 region is CASSLLPRDTQYF. CDR3 in DNA: TGTGCCAGCAGTCTACTGCCAAGAGATACGCAGTATTTT.

This sequence joins TRBV29-1 and TRBJ2-2, with a weak D call TRBD1 (5 bases). Germline V gene sequence: CDR1 SQVTM, CDR2 ANQGSEA. Trimming left V 4 bases short and J 6 bases short, with 15 bases between. The CDR3 contains 14 residues. The CDR3 nucleotides are TGCAGCGTTGCGGGCAGGGCAAACGCCGGGGAGCTGTTTTTT. Amino acids: CSVAGRANAGELFF.

This clonotype was detected only a few times. The chain is built from TRBV4-3 and TRBJ2-2; 7 nucleotides align to TRBD2. From germline, CDR1 is LGHNA and CDR2 YSLEER. There are 17 residues in the CDR3. J lost 6 bases, V lost 0 bases, and 10 bases had no gene match. The CDR3 region has the DNA TGCGCCAGCAGCCAAGATCGGGCGGGAGTATTTGCCGGGGAGCTGTTTTTT. Its translation: CASSQDRAGVFAGELFF.

This clonotype was seen more than once but under ten times. V is TRBV10-3 and J is TRBJ2-5; D not certain. The CDR3 has 13 residues. Trimming cost V 7 bases and J 0 bases, with 9 bases left between them. From germline, CDR1 is ENHRY and CDR2 SYGVKD. The CDR3 DNA is TGTGCCATCACACGAAGGAACCAAGAGACCCAGTACTTC. This sequence encodes CAITRRNQETQYF.

The chain joins TRBV5-1 to TRBJ1-1, with D possibly matching TRBD1 (6 bases). The V end lost 7 bases, the J end lost 3 bases, and 16 bases lay between the germline ends. The germline V gene encodes CDR1 SGHRS and CDR2 YFSETQ. The CDR3 length is 14 residues. CDR3 residues: CASRQQGEDTEAFF. In nucleotides, the CDR3 is TGCGCCAGCCGACAACAGGGAGAGGACACTGAAGCTTTCTTT. Combining the CDR3 with reference TRBV5-1 and TRBJ1-1 gives the whole variable domain KAGVTQTPRYLIKTRGQQVTLSCSPISGHRSVSWYQQTPGQGLQFLFEYFSETQRNKGNFPGRFSGRQFSNSRSEMNVSTLELGDSALYLCASRQQGEDTEAFFGQGTRLTVV.

This clonotype was observed a handful of times. Written as DNA, the CDR3 is TGTGCCAGCAGCTCCCAGGTAGGGAGCACAGATACGCAGTATTTT. Translation: CASSSQVGSTDTQYF. V usage is TRBV7-2 and J usage is TRBJ2-3; no firm D call. Per germline, CDR1 SGHTA and CDR2 FQGNSA. This CDR3 has 15 amino acids. V shed 4 bases and J shed 0 bases, with 11 bases lying between them. The variable domain in full, completed from reference TRBV7-2 and TRBJ2-3, reads GAGVSQSPSNKVTEKGKDVELRCDPISGHTALYWYRQSLGQGLEFLIYFQGNSAPDKSGLPSDRFSAERTGGSVSTLTIQRTQQEDSAVYLCASSSQVGSTDTQYFGPGTRLTVL.

This clonotype turned up a few times. The genes are TRBV7-2 and TRBJ2-1; maybe TRBD2 (7 bases). With 4 bases removed from V and 10 bases from J, the gap between germline ends came to 14 bases. Germline values: CDR1 SGHTA, CDR2 FQGNSA. The CDR3 extends over 13 amino acids. CDR3 bases: TGTGCCAGCAGCTCCCGGGGAGGGGGAGAGCAGTTCTTC. Translating it yields CASSSRGGGEQFF.

J is TRBJ2-5 and V is TRBV10-3; no definite D call. V lost 2 bases and J 2 bases, leaving 9 bases between the germline ends. Germline V CDR1 and CDR2: ENHRY, SYGVKD. This CDR3 contains 14 residues. For the CDR3, the DNA is TGTGCCATCAGTGAGGTCGCAGGACAAGAGACCCAGTACTTC. Encoded protein: CAISEVAGQETQYF.